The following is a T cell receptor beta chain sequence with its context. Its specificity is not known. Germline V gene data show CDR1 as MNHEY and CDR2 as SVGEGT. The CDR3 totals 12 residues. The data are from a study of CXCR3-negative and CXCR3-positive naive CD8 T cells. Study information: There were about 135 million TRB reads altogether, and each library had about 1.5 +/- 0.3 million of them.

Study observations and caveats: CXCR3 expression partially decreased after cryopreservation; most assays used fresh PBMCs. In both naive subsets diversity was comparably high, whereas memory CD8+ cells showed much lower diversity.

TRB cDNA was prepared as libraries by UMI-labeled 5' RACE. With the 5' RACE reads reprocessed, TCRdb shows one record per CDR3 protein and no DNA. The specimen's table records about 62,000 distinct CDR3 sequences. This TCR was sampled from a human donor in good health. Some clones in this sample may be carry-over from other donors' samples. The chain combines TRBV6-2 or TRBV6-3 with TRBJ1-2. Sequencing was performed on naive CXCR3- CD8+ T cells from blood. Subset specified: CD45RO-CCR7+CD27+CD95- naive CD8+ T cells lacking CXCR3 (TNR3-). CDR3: CASSVDLSGYTF.